This entry lists 31 T cell receptor beta chains sequenced from one sample in a study of T cell repertoires in cytomegalovirus infection. TCRdb re-analysed the reads in MiXCR, keeping a single row per CDR3 protein. The sample lists about 260,000 distinct CDR3 sequences; 8% to 9.5% were seen once. The specimen was PBMCs. These receptors all stem from a human donor in good health (CMV status not recorded). Some clones in this sample may be carry-over from other donors' samples.

The rearrangement uses TRBV5-6 and TRBJ2-7, with D perhaps TRBD2 (6 bases). Per the germline V gene, CDR1 is SGHDT and CDR2 is YYEEEE. The germline V and J ends were trimmed by 5 bases and 2 bases, with 17 bases remaining between them. This CDR3 has 15 amino acids. The CDR3 DNA sequence: TGTGCCAGCAGTGAGACTAGTTTCTGGACCTACGAGCAGTACTTC. Translation gives CASSETSFWTYEQYF.

The rearrangement uses TRBV19 and TRBJ1-4; 10 nucleotides align to TRBD1. CDR3 size: 15 residues. V was clipped by 5 bases and J by 8 bases; unmatched bases: 8. CDR1 and CDR2 (germline): LNHDA, SQIVND (reference sequence). CDR3 in amino acids: CASSPGQGPGEKLFF. In nucleotides, the CDR3 is TGTGCCAGTAGTCCGGGACAGGGGCCAGGGGAAAAACTGTTTTTT.

Ten or more counts support this clonotype. The chain is built from TRBV6-1 and TRBJ2-4, with 9 bases that match TRBD2. V lost 3 bases to trimming and J lost 1 base; unmatched junction nucleotides: 4. CDR1 is MNHNS, CDR2 SASEGT, per germline. The CDR3 extends over 16 amino acids. The CDR3 protein is CASSEGAGGAKNIQYF. CDR3 nucleotides: TGTGCCAGCAGTGAGGGGGCGGGAGGGGCCAAAAACATTCAGTACTTC.

The V gene is TRBV12-3 or TRBV12-4, the J gene TRBJ1-1; no reliable D call. Trimming stripped 4 bases from V and 4 bases from J, with 10 bases between. The CDR3 totals 13 residues. Written as DNA, the CDR3 is TGTGCCAGCAGTTCTATGGGGATCACTGAAGCTTTCTTT. It encodes CASSSMGITEAFF.

The sample holds many counts of this clonotype. The chain employs TRBV7-2 and TRBJ2-7, with D perhaps matching TRBD2 (7 bases). Germline V CDR1 and CDR2: SGHTA, FQGNSA. With 4 bases removed from V and 0 bases from J, the gap between germline ends came to 13 bases. CDR3 length: 15 amino acids. The CDR3, as DNA: TGTGCCAGCAGCTCGGGGGGCGGGCTCTCCTACGAGCAGTACTTC. It translates to CASSSGGGLSYEQYF.

This clonotype was counted only a few times. The gene calls are TRBV6-2 or TRBV6-3 and TRBJ1-6, with D possibly TRBD1 on 6 matching bases. Trimming stripped 5 bases from V and 13 bases from J, with 18 bases between. The CDR3 is 14 residues long. CDR1 and CDR2 (germline): MNHEY, SVGEGT. The CDR3 DNA reads TGTGCCAGCAGTGCAACGACAGGCCTACGGCCCCTCCACTTT. Its protein product is CASSATTGLRPLHF.

The V and J genes are TRBV18 and TRBJ2-2; D perhaps matches TRBD2 (6 bases). Germline V gives CDR1 KGHSH, CDR2 LQKENI. Trimming took 2 bases from V and 1 from J, leaving 8 bases between them. CDR3 length equals 15 residues. The CDR3: CASSPRRGNTGELFF. CDR3 DNA: TGTGCCAGCTCACCAAGGCGGGGGAACACCGGGGAGCTGTTTTTT.

This clonotype was seen a handful of times. The chain employs TRBV20-1 and TRBJ2-1; 9 positions match TRBD2. The germline V gene has CDR1 DFQATT and CDR2 SNEGSKA (reference sequence). The V and J ends lost 3 bases and 10 bases, in that order; junction bases with no gene match: 7. The CDR3 totals 13 residues. CDR3 bases: TGCAGTGCTAGCGGCGGGAGGGTTAACGAGCAGTTCTTC. This codes for CSASGGRVNEQFF.

The gene calls are TRBV7-6 and TRBJ2-2; 10 nucleotides line up with TRBD2. The CDR3 consists of 16 residues. Unmatched junction bases numbered 9, after V lost 7 bases and J lost 4 bases. CDR1 is SGHVS, CDR2 FNYEAQ, per germline. The CDR3 DNA follows: TGTGCCAGCACCCATCTAGCGGGGGTGCGCACCGGGGAGCTGTTTTTT. Translating gives CASTHLAGVRTGELFF.

This clonotype was seen a handful of times. The gene calls are TRBV5-5 and TRBJ1-1; maybe TRBD1 (5 bases). CDR1 is SGHKS, CDR2 YYEKEE, per germline (reference sequence). The CDR3 loop spans 14 amino acids. The V and J ends lost 5 bases and 4 bases respectively, with 15 bases between them. CDR3 nucleotide sequence: TGTGCCAGCAGTTTGCAGGGTAAGACCACTGAAGCTTTCTTT. This codes for CASSLQGKTTEAFF.

The chain has TRBV7-2 and TRBJ2-1; D is perhaps TRBD2 (6 bases). This CDR3 contains 15 residues. Germline assignment: CDR1 SGHTA and CDR2 FQGNSA. V was clipped by 5 bases and J by 6 bases, with 17 bases between them. CDR3 residues: CASSPQGGVSNEQFF. Here the CDR3 DNA reads TGTGCCAGCAGCCCCCAAGGAGGGGTGAGCAATGAGCAGTTCTTC.

This clonotype was observed many times. The V call is TRBV7-2, the J call TRBJ1-3; 7 nucleotides match TRBD1. J lost 0 bases, V lost 2 bases, and 4 bases had no gene match. The CDR3 is made up of 16 amino acids. CDR1 is SGHTA and CDR2 is FQGNSA in the germline V gene. CDR3 sequence reads: CASSLHAGGSGNTIYF. CDR3 DNA sequence: TGTGCCAGCAGCTTACATGCAGGGGGCTCTGGAAACACCATATATTTT.

This clonotype has a count of ten or more. The J gene is TRBJ1-3, the V gene TRBV29-1; D ambiguous. Trimming removed 5 bases at V and 4 bases at J, with 6 bases between. The CDR3 is 11 amino acids. Germline V gene data show CDR1 as SQVTM and CDR2 as ANQGSEA. For the CDR3, the DNA is TGCAGCGTTTCCAGGGGAAACACCATATATTTT. Its protein product is CSVSRGNTIYF.

This clonotype has a handful of counts. The DNA for the CDR3 is TGTGCCAGCAGTTACGCGGCAAGGCCTTTAAGCAATCAGCCCCAGCATTTT. Protein sequence: CASSYAARPLSNQPQHF. The chain uses TRBV6-2 or TRBV6-3 and TRBJ1-5, with D unclear. The V gene lost 2 bases and the J gene lost 1 base, with 15 bases spanning the gap. The V gene's germline CDR1 is MNHEY and CDR2 SVGEGT. CDR3 length: 17 residues.

This clonotype was seen ten or more times. The gene calls are TRBV7-2 and TRBJ2-7; TRBD1 matches 8 bases. The CDR3 spans 15 residues. Germline CDR1 and CDR2: SGHTA and FQGNSA. V was clipped by 5 bases and J by 4 bases; unmatched bases: 10. In DNA, the CDR3 is TGTGCCAGCAGCCTTACCGGGACAGGCCAGTACGAGCAGTACTTC. It encodes CASSLTGTGQYEQYF.

The J gene is TRBJ2-7, the V gene TRBV27, with D possibly matching TRBD1 (6 bases). Looked up from germline, CDR1 is MNHEY and CDR2 is SMNVEV (reference sequence). The V and J ends lost 6 bases and 4 bases respectively, with 22 bases between them. This CDR3 is built from 16 residues. CDR3 sequence reads: CASSKSGTYVSYEQYF. The CDR3 DNA follows: TGTGCCAGCAGCAAATCCGGGACATACGTCAGTTACGAGCAGTACTTC.

This clonotype has ten or more counts. V and J are TRBV4-1 and TRBJ1-2, with D uncertain. Trimming left V 1 base short and J 5 bases short, with 8 bases between. CDR1 and CDR2 (germline): MGHRA, YSYEKL. CDR3 size: 13 residues. The CDR3 loop reads CASSQGSGYGYTF. The CDR3 DNA reads as TGCGCCAGCAGCCAAGGCTCGGGTTATGGCTACACCTTC.

This clonotype came up many times. The rearrangement joins TRBV6-2 or TRBV6-3 to TRBJ2-2, with D uncertain. Per the germline V gene, CDR1 is MNHEY and CDR2 is SVGEGT. The CDR3 is 15 residues long. Trimming pared 6 bases from V and 3 bases from J, leaving 14 bases between. The CDR3 sequence: CASSPTVSDTGELFF. CDR3 DNA: TGTGCCAGCAGCCCAACTGTCAGCGACACCGGGGAGCTGTTTTTT.

This chain joins TRBV4-3 and TRBJ2-4, with 8 bases lining up with TRBD1. V was pared by 0 bases and J by 6 bases, with 10 bases of the junction left unmatched. The CDR3 sequence is 17 residues long. Per the germline V gene, CDR1 is LGHNA and CDR2 is YSLEER. CDR3 sequence (DNA): TGCGCCAGCAGCCAAGATCGCGACAGGGGTTCGGTAAACATTCAGTACTTC. Its protein is CASSQDRDRGSVNIQYF.

This chain connects TRBV15 to TRBJ2-7, with 10 bases identical to TRBD1. Germline V gene sequence: CDR1 LNHNV, CDR2 YYDKDF (reference sequence). Trimming cost V 8 bases and J 4 bases; bases outside gene matches: 11. The CDR3 runs to 15 residues. DNA for the CDR3: TGTGCCACCGGAGGAGGTGGGACAGGGGATTACGAGCAGTACTTC. This codes for CATGGGGTGDYEQYF.

A few counts support this clonotype. The rearrangement uses TRBV15 and TRBJ2-1; possible D gene TRBD2, 5 bases. Germline loops: CDR1 LNHNV, CDR2 YYDKDF (reference sequence). The V end lost 0 bases, the J end lost 0 bases, and 12 bases lay between the germline ends. This CDR3 is 17 amino acids long. CDR3 DNA sequence: TGTGCCACCAGCAGAGATGGACCAGAGGGCTCCTACAATGAGCAGTTCTTC. Encoded protein: CATSRDGPEGSYNEQFF.

This clonotype came up many times. The gene calls are TRBV20-1 and TRBJ2-3; the D is unclear. Germline CDR1 and CDR2: DFQATT and SNEGSKA (reference sequence). The CDR3 is 15 amino acids. The V gene lost 0 bases and the J gene lost 0 bases, with 10 bases spanning the gap. CDR3 protein: CSARDQGSSTDTQYF. The CDR3 bases are TGCAGTGCTAGAGATCAAGGATCTAGCACAGATACGCAGTATTTT.

The table lists this clonotype with many counts. The chain has TRBV28 and TRBJ2-1; no definite D call. Germline loops: CDR1 MDHEN, CDR2 SYDVKM. The CDR3 is 11 residues long. V was trimmed by 2 bases and J by 8 bases, leaving 4 bases between them. CDR3 in amino acids: CASSLVDEQFF. CDR3 nucleotides: TGTGCCAGCAGTTTAGTAGATGAGCAGTTCTTC.

This clonotype was seen ten or more times. V and J are TRBV11-2 and TRBJ2-7; no clear D gene. The CDR3 is 14 residues long. Between the trimmed V and J ends, which lost 5 bases and 2 bases, there was a span of 13 bases. CDR1 SGHAT and CDR2 FQNNGV come from the germline V gene. The CDR3 region has the DNA TGTGCCAGCAGCCCCTCTAGGGCTACCTACGAGCAGTACTTC. Its translation is CASSPSRATYEQYF. The full variable domain, rest sourced from reference TRBV11-2 and TRBJ2-7, is EAGVAQSPRYKIIEKRQSVAFWCNPISGHATLYWYQQILGQGPKLLIQFQNNGVVDDSQLPKDRFSAERLKGVDSTLKIQPAKLEDSAVYLCASSPSRATYEQYFGPGTRLTVT.

This clonotype showed up many times. The V call is TRBV29-1, the J call TRBJ2-7; D might be TRBD1 (7 bases). This CDR3 has 13 amino acids. The V and J ends lost 6 bases and 2 bases respectively, with 14 bases between them. Germline CDR1 reads SQVTM; CDR2 reads ANQGSEA. The CDR3 spells CSVTGEVTYEQYF. In DNA form, the CDR3 reads TGCAGCGTCACAGGGGAGGTAACCTACGAGCAGTACTTC.

The chain combines TRBV9 with TRBJ2-3; D call uncertain. Germline CDR1 SGDLS, CDR2 YYNGEE. The CDR3 consists of 14 residues. The V end was cut by 3 bases, the J end by 2 bases, with 10 bases between. As DNA, the CDR3 is TGTGCCAGCAGCGCCGTAGGGCCCACAGATACGCAGTATTTT. It yields the protein CASSAVGPTDTQYF.

This clonotype occurred a few times. The chain is built from TRBV6-2 or TRBV6-3 and TRBJ2-7; the D is unclear. Germline V lookup: CDR1 MNHEY, CDR2 SVGEGT. The V and J ends lost 5 bases and 1 base respectively, with 12 bases between them. This CDR3 has 14 residues. The CDR3 sequence: CASSHPQVSYEQYF. DNA for the CDR3: TGTGCCAGCAGTCACCCCCAGGTTTCCTACGAGCAGTACTTC.

Comment on this clonotype: A junction boundary mismatches the germline segment, possibly from a read error. The chain combines TRBV7-2 with TRBJ1-1; 8 nucleotides match TRBD1. CDR3 length equals 17 residues. Germline CDR1 reads SGHTA; CDR2 reads FQGNSA. For the CDR3, the DNA is TGTGCCAGCAGCCTAGCACTGGACAGGGTTCGGTACACTGAAGCTTTCTTT. Its translation: CASSLALDRVRYTEAFF.

The genes are TRBV18 and TRBJ2-3, with TRBD2 matching over 8 bases. Trimming removed 2 bases from V and 11 bases from J; junction bases left unmatched: 6. Germline loops: CDR1 KGHSH, CDR2 LQKENI. This CDR3 has 13 amino acids. The CDR3 region has the DNA TGTGCCAGCTCACCAGAAGCGGGGGCTGAGCAGTATTTT. Its protein product is CASSPEAGAEQYF.

There are many counts of this clonotype. The chain carries TRBV6-2 or TRBV6-3 and TRBJ2-1; possibly TRBD1 for D (5 bases). The CDR3 covers 14 residues. V lost 4 bases, J lost 7 bases, and 14 bases lay in between. Germline V gene data show CDR1 as MNHEY and CDR2 as SVGEGT. CDR3 in amino acids: CASSLGVGVNEQFF. The CDR3 DNA follows: TGTGCCAGCAGTTTAGGGGTAGGGGTGAATGAGCAGTTCTTC.

In this sample, this clonotype turned up many times. V usage is TRBV7-2 and J usage is TRBJ1-6; weak D call: TRBD1 (6 bases). Germline CDR1 and CDR2: SGHTA and FQGNSA. Between the trimmed V and J ends, which lost 10 bases and 9 bases, there was a span of 13 bases. This CDR3 comprises 12 residues. CDR3 region: CATARTASPLHF. The CDR3 nucleotides are TGTGCCACTGCTAGGACAGCTTCACCCCTCCACTTT.